This TCR beta chain was captured by sequencing in a study of CD8+CD57+ T cells in acquired aplastic anemia. Across the whole study: Across the sorted CD4+ and CD8+ cells, DNA amounts averaged about 3.2 ug. Approximately 10 million reads were obtained on average for healthy donor CD4+ cells.

TCR beta VDJ combinations and CDR3 sequences were profiled from genomic DNA. One entry per CDR3 protein results from TCRdb running MiXCR on the reads. The table has over 150,000 distinct CDR3 sequences, roughly 40% seen once. General study points: Around 29 CD8+ CDR3 sequences were shared between patients and controls. Between the patient and control groups, CD8+ Simpson's diversity did not differ significantly.

A word on this clonotype: Antigen: not known.

V was clipped by 10 bases and J by 0 bases, with 15 bases between them. Germline loops: CDR1 ENHRY, CDR2 SYGVKD. CDR3 length equals 15 residues. The clonotype originates from a human donor in good health. V is TRBV10-3 and J is TRBJ1-4; D is possibly TRBD1 (6 bases). The source material was sorted CD4+, CD8+, or CD8+CD57+ T cells (not recorded which) from PBMCs. Written as DNA, the CDR3 is TGTGCCACCGTCCCGGGACATTCAACTAATGAAAAACTGTTTTTT. Its protein product is CATVPGHSTNEKLFF.